This T cell receptor (beta chain) stems from a study of shared clonotypes between healthy human individuals. Naive CD8 cells, CD45RO-negative and positively selected for CCR7, excluded terminally differentiated effector memory CD45RA+ cells. Libraries were prepared by immunoSEQ multiplex PCR; TCRdb keeps only in-frame clonotypes and omits some of them. The data show about 2 million clones, over 85% seen once. This CDR3 spans 12 amino acids. The V end was cut by 5 bases, the J end by 2 bases, with 5 bases between. From germline, CDR1 is WNHNN and CDR2 SYGVQD (reference sequence). The chain carries TRBV10-1 and TRBJ2-3, with no clear D. The TCR originated in a man aged 18 to 30 in good health. The sequenced material came from naive CD8+ T cells sorted from blood. The CDR3 sequence: CASSRTTDTQYF. The CDR3 bases are TGCGCCAGCAGTCGGACCACAGATACGCAGTATTTT.